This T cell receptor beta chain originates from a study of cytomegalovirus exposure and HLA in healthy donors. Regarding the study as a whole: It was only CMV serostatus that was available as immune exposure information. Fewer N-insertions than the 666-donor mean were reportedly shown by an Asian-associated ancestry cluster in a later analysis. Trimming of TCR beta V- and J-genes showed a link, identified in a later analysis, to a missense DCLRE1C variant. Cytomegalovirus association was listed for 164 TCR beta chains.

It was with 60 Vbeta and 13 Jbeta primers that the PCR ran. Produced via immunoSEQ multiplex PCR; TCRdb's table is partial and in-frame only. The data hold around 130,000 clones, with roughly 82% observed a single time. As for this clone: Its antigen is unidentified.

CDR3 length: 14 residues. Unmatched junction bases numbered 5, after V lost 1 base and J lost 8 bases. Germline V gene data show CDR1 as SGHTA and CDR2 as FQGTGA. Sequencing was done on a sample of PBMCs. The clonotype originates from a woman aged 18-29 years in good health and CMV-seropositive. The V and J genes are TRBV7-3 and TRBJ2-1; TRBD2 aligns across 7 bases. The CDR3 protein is CASSLMGEGHEQFF. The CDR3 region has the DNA TGTGCCAGCAGCTTAATGGGGGAGGGCCATGAGCAGTTCTTC. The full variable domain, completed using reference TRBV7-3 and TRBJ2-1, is GAGVSQTPSNKVTEKGKYVELRCDPISGHTALYWYRQSLGQGPEFLIYFQGTGAADDSGLPNDRFFAVRPEGSVSTLKIQRTERGDSAVYLCASSLMGEGHEQFFGPGTRLTVL.